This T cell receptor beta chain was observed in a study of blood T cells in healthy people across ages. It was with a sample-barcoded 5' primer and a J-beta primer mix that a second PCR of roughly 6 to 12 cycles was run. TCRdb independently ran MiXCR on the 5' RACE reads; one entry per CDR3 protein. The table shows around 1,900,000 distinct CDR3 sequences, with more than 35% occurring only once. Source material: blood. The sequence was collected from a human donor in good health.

The CDR3 nucleotides are TGCAGCGTTAAGGGACAGGAGATTGGAGAGCAGTACTTC. Its protein product is CSVKGQEIGEQYF. This chain uses TRBV29-1 with TRBJ2-4; 8 positions agree with TRBD1. The CDR3 spans 13 residues. CDR1 is SQVTM, CDR2 ANQGSEA, per germline. The junction had 13 bases not matched to a gene; V was cut back by 5 bases and J by 13 bases.